The next 27 T cell receptor beta chains were all read from a single sample in a study of CD8 T cells in ankylosing spondylitis. MiXCR, run by TCRdb on the 5' RACE reads, gives a single entry per CDR3 protein. The repertoire holds under 200,000 distinct CDR3 sequences, with 8.5% to 10% as singletons. Sequenced: blood, either unsorted or a sorted T cell fraction (not recorded which). The receptors originated from a female donor with ankylosing spondylitis or in good health (not recorded which).

This clonotype has a count of ten or more. CDR3 sequence (DNA): TGTGCCAGCAGCGTAGGGTCAGATACGCAGTATTTT. It encodes CASSVGSDTQYF. This chain joins TRBV9 and TRBJ2-3; no definite D call. Germline CDR1 is SGDLS and CDR2 is YYNGEE. This CDR3 comprises 12 residues. V was shortened by 0 bases and J by 4 bases, with 3 bases between the two germline ends.

This clonotype was seen more than once but under ten times. The chain employs TRBV7-2 and TRBJ1-1, with unresolved D. Germline lookup yields CDR1 SGHTA and CDR2 FQGNSA. The germline V and J ends were trimmed by 2 bases and 6 bases, with 13 bases remaining between them. The CDR3 has 14 residues. In DNA form, the CDR3 reads TGTGCCAGCAGCTTAAGGCGGAAAACACCTGAAGCTTTCTTT. It codes for CASSLRRKTPEAFF.

This chain uses TRBV5-1 with TRBJ2-1; TRBD2 matches 9 bases. The CDR3 spans 17 residues. Unmatched junction bases numbered 7, after V lost 3 bases and J lost 0 bases. Germline-derived CDR1 and CDR2 are SGHRS and YFSETQ. CDR3 sequence: CASSYGAGGGSYNEQFF. In DNA, the CDR3 is TGCGCCAGCAGCTATGGCGCGGGAGGGGGCTCCTACAATGAGCAGTTCTTC.

This clonotype was seen a few times. This chain connects TRBV20-1 to TRBJ2-7; D might be TRBD1 (6 bases). The CDR3 covers 12 residues. The V gene's germline CDR1 is DFQATT and CDR2 SNEGSKA (reference sequence). V shed 6 bases and J shed 5 bases, with 14 bases lying between them. Written as DNA, the CDR3 is TGCAGTGCGCGGACTGGGGGCCACGAGCAGTACTTC. It encodes CSARTGGHEQYF.

V usage is TRBV27 and J usage is TRBJ1-4, with unresolved D. The germline gives CDR1 MNHEY, CDR2 SMNVEV (reference sequence). V lost 6 bases, J lost 7 bases, and 9 bases lay in between. The CDR3 covers 12 residues. The CDR3 DNA sequence: TGTGCCAGCAGCCGGGGTACTGAAAAACTGTTTTTT. It encodes CASSRGTEKLFF. The whole variable domain, filled in from reference TRBV27 and TRBJ1-4, reads EAQVTQNPRYLITVTGKKLTVTCSQNMNHEYMSWYRQDPGLGLRQIYYSMNVEVTDKGDVPEGYKVSRKEKRNFPLILESPSPNQTSLYFCASSRGTEKLFFGSGTQLSVL.

This clonotype occurred many times. This sequence joins TRBV20-1 and TRBJ2-1, with D tentatively TRBD2 (5 bases). This CDR3 has 15 residues. V was trimmed by 4 bases and J by 0 bases, leaving 13 bases between them. CDR1 is DFQATT and CDR2 is SNEGSKA in the germline V gene (reference sequence). The CDR3 DNA sequence: TGCAGTGCTATAGGCGGGTTGAGCTCCTACAATGAGCAGTTCTTC. Translating it yields CSAIGGLSSYNEQFF.

This chain links TRBV11-2 with TRBJ2-1; 11 bases fit TRBD2. This CDR3 contains 15 residues. Per the germline V gene, CDR1 is SGHAT and CDR2 is FQNNGV. With V trimmed by 5 bases and J by 6 bases, 6 bases remained unmatched. CDR3 sequence (DNA): TGTGCCAGCAGCCCGGGACTAGCGGCCCTCAATGAGCAGTTCTTC. Its protein product is CASSPGLAALNEQFF. Variable domain in full (rest from reference TRBV11-2 and TRBJ2-1): EAGVAQSPRYKIIEKRQSVAFWCNPISGHATLYWYQQILGQGPKLLIQFQNNGVVDDSQLPKDRFSAERLKGVDSTLKIQPAKLEDSAVYLCASSPGLAALNEQFFGPGTRLTVL.

The CDR3 nucleotides read TGTGCCAGCAGCTTAGGCGGGACAGCGACCGAAAAACTGTTTTTT. This codes for CASSLGGTATEKLFF. The V call is TRBV7-9, the J call TRBJ1-4, with TRBD1 matching over 7 bases. The germline gives CDR1 SEHNR, CDR2 FQNEAQ (reference sequence). The CDR3 is 15 residues long. V trimming: 1 base; J trimming: 8 bases; junction bases outside the gene matches: 7.

The chain uses TRBV7-9 and TRBJ1-1; unclear D gene. Germline V gene lookup returns CDR1 SEHNR and CDR2 FQNEAQ (reference sequence). CDR3 length: 13 amino acids. V lost 2 bases and J lost 8, with 12 bases in between. The CDR3 region has the DNA TGTGCCAGCAGCTTAAGTTTGCTTGCGGAAGCTTTCTTT. Its protein product is CASSLSLLAEAFF.

The sample holds many counts of this clonotype. The chain combines TRBV7-9 with TRBJ1-1; no firm D call. Germline V gene lookup returns CDR1 SEHNR and CDR2 FQNEAQ (reference sequence). This CDR3 comprises 14 residues. V was pared by 0 bases and J by 0 bases, with 5 bases between. The CDR3 coding sequence is TGTGCCAGCAGCTTAGCCGGGGTGAACACTGAAGCTTTCTTT. This encodes CASSLAGVNTEAFF. The full variable domain, with the rest looked up from reference TRBV7-9 and TRBJ1-1, is DTGVSQNPRHKITKRGQNVTFRCDPISEHNRLYWYRQTLGQGPEFLTYFQNEAQLEKSRLLSDRFSAERPKGSFSTLEIQRTEQGDSAMYLCASSLAGVNTEAFFGQGTRLTVV.

This clonotype appeared a few times. The gene calls are TRBV7-6 and TRBJ2-7; the D call may be TRBD1 or TRBD2 (5 bases each). The germline V gene encodes CDR1 SGHVS and CDR2 FNYEAQ. The CDR3 consists of 16 residues. The V end was cut by 2 bases, the J end by 5 bases, with 19 bases between. The CDR3 DNA follows: TGTGCCAGCAGCTTACTGAGGGCTAGCAGGGCTCACGAGCAGTACTTC. Translation gives CASSLLRASRAHEQYF. Using reference TRBV7-6 and TRBJ2-7 for the parts outside the CDR3, the full variable domain is GAGVSQSPRYKVTKRGQDVALRCDPISGHVSLYWYRQALGQGPEFLTYFNYEAQQDKSGLPNDRFSAERPEGSISTLTIQRTEQRDSAMYRCASSLLRASRAHEQYFGPGTRLTVT.

This clonotype appeared many times. The J gene is TRBJ1-1, the V gene TRBV25-1; a weak D match, TRBD1 (6 bases). This CDR3 is 14 amino acids long. CDR1 MGHDK and CDR2 SYGVNS come from the germline V gene. V dropped 2 bases and J dropped 0 bases, with 7 bases sitting between them. For the CDR3, the DNA is TGTGCCAGCAGTGAAGGACAGTTGAACACTGAAGCTTTCTTT. Translating gives CASSEGQLNTEAFF.

This clonotype was recorded a few times. The genes are TRBV3-1 and TRBJ1-4; tentative D call: TRBD1 (6 bases). The V end lost 1 base, the J end lost 7 bases, and 10 bases lay between the germline ends. Germline lookup yields CDR1 LGHDT and CDR2 YNNKEL (reference sequence). The CDR3 extends over 14 amino acids. CDR3: CASSQVPRGEKLFF. The CDR3 DNA follows: TGTGCCAGCAGCCAAGTTCCCAGGGGTGAAAAACTGTTTTTT.

The chain joins TRBV6-1 to TRBJ2-1, with a weak D call TRBD1 (5 bases). V lost 8 bases, J lost 7 bases, and 18 bases lay in between. The CDR3 sequence is 14 residues long. Germline CDR1 and CDR2: MNHNS and SASEGT. CDR3 region: CASATLTAANEQFF. As DNA, the CDR3 is TGTGCCAGCGCGACCCTGACAGCAGCGAATGAGCAGTTCTTC.

This clonotype was recorded many times. The chain joins TRBV24-1 to TRBJ2-5, with D possibly matching TRBD2 (6 bases). CDR1 KGHDR and CDR2 SFDVKD come from the germline V gene. The CDR3 consists of 14 residues. With 4 bases removed from V and 3 bases from J, the gap between germline ends came to 11 bases. The CDR3 DNA is TGTGCCACCAGTGACGGGGGATACGAAGAGACCCAGTACTTC. Translated: CATSDGGYEETQYF.

This clonotype turned up a few times. This rearrangement joins TRBV3-1 to TRBJ1-5; D remains unclear. The V end lost 3 bases, the J end lost 4 bases, and 10 bases lay between the germline ends. The CDR3 extends over 14 amino acids. CDR1 is LGHDT, CDR2 YNNKEL, per germline (reference sequence). CDR3: CASSHGLSNQPQHF. CDR3 DNA: TGTGCCAGCAGCCACGGACTTTCAAATCAGCCCCAGCATTTT.

This clonotype has a handful of counts. The gene calls are TRBV15 and TRBJ2-7; 7 bases are a match to TRBD1. The CDR3 totals 14 residues. V lost 8 bases, J lost 5 bases, and 12 bases stayed unmatched. Germline V gene lookup returns CDR1 LNHNV and CDR2 YYDKDF (reference sequence). The CDR3 bases are TGTGCCACCGGCCGTAGGGGGCGCCAAGACGAGCAGTACTTC. Translating gives CATGRRGRQDEQYF.

Many counts were recorded for this clonotype. The rearrangement joins TRBV12-3 or TRBV12-4 to TRBJ2-1; a possible D gene is TRBD1 (5 bases). The CDR3 is 15 amino acids. The ends were cut back, 3 bases at V and 7 bases at J, with 16 bases in the middle. The CDR3 protein is CASSFPLGAQNEQFF. The CDR3 DNA sequence: TGTGCCAGCAGTTTTCCCCTAGGGGCCCAAAATGAGCAGTTCTTC.

The chain is built from TRBV4-2 and TRBJ2-7; possible D gene TRBD1, 6 bases. Germline V gene data show CDR1 as LGHNA and CDR2 as YNFKEQ. V lost 0 bases and J lost 2, with 8 bases in between. CDR3 length: 14 amino acids. CDR3 sequence: CASSQDTGTYEQYF. CDR3 DNA: TGTGCCAGCAGCCAAGATACAGGGACCTACGAGCAGTACTTC.

This clonotype showed up just a few times. The V and J genes are TRBV7-8 and TRBJ2-1; 8 nucleotides line up with TRBD2. This CDR3 has 15 amino acids. The junction had 12 bases not matched to a gene; V was cut back by 6 bases and J by 8 bases. The germline V gene has CDR1 SGHVS and CDR2 FQNEAQ. The CDR3 is CASRFRREGHYEQFF. CDR3 nucleotides: TGTGCCAGCAGGTTCCGTCGGGAGGGCCATTATGAGCAGTTCTTC. Full variable domain (outside the CDR3, taken from reference TRBV7-8 and TRBJ2-1): GAGVSQSPRYKVAKRGQDVALRCDPISGHVSLFWYQQALGQGPEFLTYFQNEAQLDKSGLPSDRFFAERPEGSVSTLKIQRTQQEDSAVYLCASRFRREGHYEQFFGPGTRLTVL.

This clonotype was found many times. V usage is TRBV5-1 and J usage is TRBJ2-5; 8 bases are a match to TRBD2. This CDR3 contains 15 residues. Germline CDR1 is SGHRS and CDR2 is YFSETQ. The V and J ends lost 2 bases and 5 bases, in that order; junction bases with no gene match: 8. The CDR3 nucleotides are TGCGCCAGCAGCTTCGACCTCGGGGGGGGGGAGACCCAGTACTTC. As protein: CASSFDLGGGETQYF.

V and J are TRBV18 and TRBJ1-1; no firm D call. The CDR3 length is 14 residues. From germline, CDR1 is KGHSH and CDR2 LQKENI. V gave up 2 bases and J gave up 2 bases, with 9 bases separating them. CDR3 sequence reads: CASSPGLVNTEAFF. DNA for the CDR3: TGTGCCAGCTCACCAGGCCTTGTAAACACTGAAGCTTTCTTT.

This clonotype has just a few counts. The chain couples TRBV4-3 to TRBJ1-2; 7 nucleotides match TRBD1. The CDR3 is made up of 13 amino acids. With V trimmed by 5 bases and J by 4 bases, 4 bases remained unmatched. Germline CDR1 and CDR2: LGHNA and YSLEER. The DNA of the CDR3 is TGCGCCAGCAGCTCAGGGGGATCCTATGGCTACACCTTC. It is translated as CASSSGGSYGYTF.

This clonotype turned up a few times. The rearrangement uses TRBV5-1 and TRBJ1-2; D is perhaps TRBD1 (6 bases). CDR3 size: 16 residues. V was shortened by 4 bases and J by 1 base, with 17 bases between the two germline ends. Germline V CDR1 and CDR2: SGHRS, YFSETQ. The CDR3 coding sequence is TGCGCCAGCAGCCCGGACAGTCCCGATCGTAACTATGGCTACACCTTC. It yields the protein CASSPDSPDRNYGYTF. Full variable domain (missing parts from reference TRBV5-1 and TRBJ1-2): KAGVTQTPRYLIKTRGQQVTLSCSPISGHRSVSWYQQTPGQGLQFLFEYFSETQRNKGNFPGRFSGRQFSNSRSEMNVSTLELGDSALYLCASSPDSPDRNYGYTFGSGTRLTVV.

This chain connects TRBV2 to TRBJ2-5, with D perhaps TRBD1 (5 bases). Trimming removed 8 bases at V and 2 bases at J, with 6 bases between. The germline gives CDR1 SNHLY, CDR2 FYNNEI. This CDR3 is built from 11 residues. CDR3 DNA: TGTGCCAGCCACAGGCAAGAGACCCAGTACTTC. Translated: CASHRQETQYF.

This chain connects TRBV6-5 to TRBJ1-4; TRBD1 matches 10 bases. The CDR3 runs to 18 residues. Germline trimming cut 2 bases from V and 7 bases from J; bases unmatched to any gene: 13. Germline values: CDR1 MNHEY, CDR2 SVGAGI. CDR3: CASSYTGTGAPVAEKLFF. The DNA for the CDR3 is TGTGCCAGCAGTTACACCGGGACAGGGGCCCCAGTGGCTGAAAAACTGTTTTTT.

Ten or more counts support this clonotype. CDR3 sequence (DNA): TGTGCCACGGGAGGAGCGGTGGCCCGAGGCTCCTACAATGAGCAGTTCTTC. Encoded protein: CATGGAVARGSYNEQFF. V and J are TRBV24-1 and TRBJ2-1; D might be TRBD2 (6 bases). The V and J ends lost 10 bases and 0 bases respectively, with 21 bases between them. There are 17 residues in the CDR3. Per germline, CDR1 KGHDR and CDR2 SFDVKD.